This TCR beta chain derives from a study of blood T cell repertoires in COVID-19. Trimming removed 1 base from V and 6 bases from J, with 10 bases in between. CDR3 length equals 14 residues. In germline, CDR1 is SGHTA, CDR2 FQGNSA. The table came from immunoSEQ multiplex PCR; TCRdb's copy has only in-frame clones and leaves some out. Of 95,000 to 150,000 clones listed, more than 80% are singletons. This TCR was sampled from a woman older than 75 with COVID-19, enrolled during active disease. The chain joins TRBV7-2 to TRBJ2-1; TRBD2 might be the D (6 bases). The source material was peripheral blood. The CDR3 DNA follows: TGTGCCAGCAGCTTAGTACTAGCCCGCAATGAGCAGTTCTTC. Translating gives CASSLVLARNEQFF.